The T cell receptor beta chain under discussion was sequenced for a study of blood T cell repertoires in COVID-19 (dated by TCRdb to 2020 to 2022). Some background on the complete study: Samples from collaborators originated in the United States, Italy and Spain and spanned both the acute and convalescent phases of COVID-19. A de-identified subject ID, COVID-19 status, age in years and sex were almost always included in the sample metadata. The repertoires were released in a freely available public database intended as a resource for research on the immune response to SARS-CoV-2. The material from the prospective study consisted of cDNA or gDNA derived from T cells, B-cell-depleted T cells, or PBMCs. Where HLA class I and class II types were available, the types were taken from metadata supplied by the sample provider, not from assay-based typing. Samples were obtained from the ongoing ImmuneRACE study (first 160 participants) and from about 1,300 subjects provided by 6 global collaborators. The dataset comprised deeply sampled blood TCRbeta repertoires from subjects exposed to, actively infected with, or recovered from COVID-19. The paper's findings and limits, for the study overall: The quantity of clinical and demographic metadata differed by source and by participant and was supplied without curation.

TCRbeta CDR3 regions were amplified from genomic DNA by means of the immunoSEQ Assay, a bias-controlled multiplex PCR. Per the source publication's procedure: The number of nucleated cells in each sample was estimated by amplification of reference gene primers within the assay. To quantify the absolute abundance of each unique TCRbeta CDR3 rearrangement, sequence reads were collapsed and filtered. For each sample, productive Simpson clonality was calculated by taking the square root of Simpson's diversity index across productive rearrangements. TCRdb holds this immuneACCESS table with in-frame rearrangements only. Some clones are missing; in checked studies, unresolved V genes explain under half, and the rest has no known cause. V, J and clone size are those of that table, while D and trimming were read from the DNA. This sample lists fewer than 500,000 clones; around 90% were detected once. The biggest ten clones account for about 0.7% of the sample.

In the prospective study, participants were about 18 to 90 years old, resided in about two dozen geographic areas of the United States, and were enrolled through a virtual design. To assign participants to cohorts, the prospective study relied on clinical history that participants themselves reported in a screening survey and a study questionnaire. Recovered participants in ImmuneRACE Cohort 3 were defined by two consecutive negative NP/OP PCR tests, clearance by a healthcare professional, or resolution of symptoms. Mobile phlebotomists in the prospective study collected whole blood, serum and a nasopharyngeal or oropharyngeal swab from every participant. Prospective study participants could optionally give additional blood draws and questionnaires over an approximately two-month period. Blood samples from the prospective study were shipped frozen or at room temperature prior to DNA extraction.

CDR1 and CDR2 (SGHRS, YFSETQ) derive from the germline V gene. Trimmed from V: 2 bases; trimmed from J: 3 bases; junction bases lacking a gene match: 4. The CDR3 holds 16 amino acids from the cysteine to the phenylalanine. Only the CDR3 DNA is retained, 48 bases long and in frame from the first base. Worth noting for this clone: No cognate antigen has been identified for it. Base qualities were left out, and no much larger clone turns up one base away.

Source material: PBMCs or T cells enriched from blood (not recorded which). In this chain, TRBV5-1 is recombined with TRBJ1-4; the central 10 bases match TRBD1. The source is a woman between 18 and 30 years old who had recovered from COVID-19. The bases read TGCGCCAGCAGCTTAGGGACAGGGGCCTCTAATGAAAAACTGTTTTTT. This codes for CASSLGTGASNEKLFF.